A single sample gave rise to the 18 T cell receptor beta chains below, sequenced in a study of blood T cell repertoires in COVID-19. Clones were sequenced by immunoSEQ multiplex PCR, and TCRdb holds only the in-frame ones, with some missing. The sample has around 150,000 clones, around 82% seen once. The sequencing input was PBMCs or T cells enriched from blood (not recorded which). The receptors stem from a man aged 35 to 55 who had recovered from COVID-19.

V and J are TRBV27 and TRBJ2-7; 9 nucleotides line up with TRBD1. CDR1 MNHEY and CDR2 SMNVEV come from the germline V gene (reference sequence). J lost 2 bases, V lost 5 bases, and 4 bases had no gene match. CDR3 length: 14 amino acids. Written as DNA, the CDR3 is TGTGCCAGCAGTACGCGGACAGGGGCCTACGAGCAGTACTTC. Translated, it gives CASSTRTGAYEQYF.

In its sample, this clone was seen once. V and J are TRBV18 and TRBJ1-3; D gene unclear. The V gene's germline CDR1 is KGHSH and CDR2 LQKENI. The length of the CDR3 is 14 residues. Deletions cut 5 bases from V and 3 bases from J, with 11 bases between. CDR3 bases: TGTGCCAGCTCAGCCCCCGGGAGTGGAAACACCATATATTTT. This translates into CASSAPGSGNTIYF.

J is TRBJ1-5 and V is TRBV19, with D uncertain. The CDR3 loop spans 15 amino acids. Germline CDR1 is LNHDA and CDR2 is SQIVND (reference sequence). Trimming took 7 bases from V and 0 from J, leaving 13 bases between them. The CDR3 protein is CASKVAGNSNQPQHF. The DNA for the CDR3 is TGTGCCAGTAAGGTGGCGGGGAATAGCAATCAGCCCCAGCATTTT.

The CDR3 protein is CASSYARNQETQYF. CDR3 coding DNA: TGTGCCAGCAGCTATGCCAGGAACCAAGAGACCCAGTACTTC. This chain connects TRBV5-5 to TRBJ2-5; D ambiguous. CDR1 and CDR2 (germline): SGHKS, YYEKEE (reference sequence). The CDR3 has 14 residues. The V end lost 3 bases, the J end lost 0 bases, and 9 bases lay between the germline ends.

This clone was seen once. V gene TRBV7-3 combines with J gene TRBJ2-3; D might be TRBD2 (6 bases). The CDR3 covers 15 residues. The germline V gene has CDR1 SGHTA and CDR2 FQGTGA. Trimming left V 5 bases short and J 6 bases short, with 18 bases between. For the CDR3, the DNA is TGTGCCAGCAGCCCCACCGGGGGAAGACTTGATACGCAGTATTTT. Translated, it gives CASSPTGGRLDTQYF.

V gene TRBV7-9 combines with J gene TRBJ2-1; 9 bases are a match to TRBD2. This CDR3 region has 16 residues. After removal of 5 bases from V and 7 bases from J, the junction contained 12 bases not matched to a gene. The germline V gene has CDR1 SEHNR and CDR2 FQNEAQ (reference sequence). CDR3 sequence (DNA): TGTGCCAGCAGCGCCCGACTAAGCGGGGGGTTTAATGAGCAGTTCTTC. Amino acids: CASSARLSGGFNEQFF. Drawing the rest from reference TRBV7-9 and TRBJ2-1, the complete variable domain is DTGVSQNPRHKITKRGQNVTFRCDPISEHNRLYWYRQTLGQGPEFLTYFQNEAQLEKSRLLSDRFSAERPKGSFSTLEIQRTEQGDSAMYLCASSARLSGGFNEQFFGPGTRLTVL.

This clone appeared a few times. This rearrangement joins TRBV5-1 to TRBJ1-1; D is ambiguous. Trimming shortened V by 0 bases and J by 1 base, and 7 bases separated the two germline ends. In germline, CDR1 is SGHRS, CDR2 YFSETQ. The CDR3 runs 14 residues. CDR3 residues: CASSLDSQNTEAFF. The CDR3 DNA is TGCGCCAGCAGCTTGGACAGCCAGAACACTGAAGCTTTCTTT.

The rearrangement uses TRBV5-1 and TRBJ2-7, with TRBD1 matching 7 bases. The junction had 11 bases not matched to a gene; V was cut back by 7 bases and J by 1 base. This CDR3 has 15 residues. Germline values: CDR1 SGHRS, CDR2 YFSETQ. As DNA, the CDR3 is TGCGCCAGCGCAAAAAGATGGGGACAGTCCTACGAGCAGTACTTC. Protein sequence: CASAKRWGQSYEQYF.

The genes are TRBV2 and TRBJ1-2, with D possibly TRBD1 on 6 matching bases. The V end lost 6 bases, the J end lost 0 bases, and 11 bases lay between the germline ends. Germline V CDR1 and CDR2: SNHLY, FYNNEI. This CDR3 has 14 residues. The CDR3 DNA reads as TGTGCCAGCAGGACAGGCACCTCTAACTATGGCTACACCTTC. Translation gives CASRTGTSNYGYTF.

This clone occurred many times. J is TRBJ1-4 and V is TRBV9; a possible D gene is TRBD1 (5 bases). V was pared by 4 bases and J by 0 bases, with 10 bases between. Looked up from germline, CDR1 is SGDLS and CDR2 is YYNGEE. The CDR3 loop spans 15 amino acids. Here the CDR3 DNA reads TGTGCCAGCAGCCTGGACACTACAACTAATGAAAAACTGTTTTTT. Translation: CASSLDTTTNEKLFF. The whole variable domain, filled in from reference TRBV9 and TRBJ1-4, reads DSGVTQTPKHLITATGQRVTLRCSPRSGDLSVYWYQQSLDQGLQFLIQYYNGEERAKGNILERFSAQQFPDLHSELNLSSLELGDSALYFCASSLDTTTNEKLFFGSGTQLSVL.

The rearrangement joins TRBV29-1 to TRBJ1-2; D gene uncertain. V shed 1 base and J shed 2 bases, with 5 bases lying between them. This CDR3 has 12 amino acids. Germline CDR1 and CDR2: SQVTM and ANQGSEA. The CDR3 here is CSVEGENYGYTF. DNA for the CDR3: TGCAGCGTTGAAGGGGAGAACTATGGCTACACCTTC.

The rearrangement joins TRBV20-1 to TRBJ2-5; 9 bases are shared with TRBD2. The CDR3 is 15 residues long. CDR1 is DFQATT and CDR2 is SNEGSKA in the germline V gene (reference sequence). V was clipped by 3 bases and J by 1 base; unmatched bases: 6. The CDR3 DNA reads TGCAGTGCTAGTGGTGGCGGGGGGGCCCAAGAGACCCAGTACTTC. Amino acid sequence: CSASGGGGAQETQYF.

This chain uses TRBV19 with TRBJ2-1; D remains ambiguous. Germline V gene sequence: CDR1 LNHDA, CDR2 SQIVND (reference sequence). V lost 2 bases, J lost 5 bases, and 7 bases lay in between. CDR3 size: 13 residues. CDR3 region: CASSISRDNEQFF. CDR3 nucleotides: TGTGCCAGTAGTATATCGAGAGACAATGAGCAGTTCTTC.

The V and J genes are TRBV10-1 and TRBJ2-1; possibly TRBD2 for D (7 bases). V was shortened by 2 bases and J by 7 bases, with 15 bases between the two germline ends. The CDR3 consists of 15 residues. Per germline, CDR1 WNHNN and CDR2 SYGVQD (reference sequence). CDR3 amino acids: CASSEAGAKGNEQFF. The CDR3 region has the DNA TGCGCCAGCAGTGAGGCGGGGGCGAAAGGGAATGAGCAGTTCTTC.

The chain's CDR3 is CSVEGRDRSSGANVLTF. In DNA form, the CDR3 reads TGCAGCGTTGAAGGGCGTGACAGGTCCTCTGGGGCCAACGTCCTGACTTTC. The rearrangement links TRBV29-1 to TRBJ2-6, with D perhaps matching TRBD1 (6 bases). V was clipped by 1 base and J by 0 bases, with 13 bases between them. The germline V gene has CDR1 SQVTM and CDR2 ANQGSEA. There are 17 residues in the CDR3. The full variable domain, in which reference TRBV29-1 and TRBJ2-6 provide the parts outside the CDR3, is SAVISQKPSRDICQRGTSLTIQCQVDSQVTMMFWYRQQPGQSLTLIATANQGSEATYESGFVIDKFPISRPNLTFSTLTVSNMSPEDSSIYLCSVEGRDRSSGANVLTFGAGSRLTVL.

This chain joins TRBV5-1 and TRBJ1-2; 8 bases map to TRBD1. Germline-derived CDR1 and CDR2 are SGHRS and YFSETQ. This CDR3 region has 15 residues. The trim removed 4 bases at V and 7 bases at J, leaving 12 bases unmatched. Here the CDR3 DNA reads TGCGCCAGCAGCCAAGGGGCAGGACAGGGTTTTGGCTACACCTTC. As protein: CASSQGAGQGFGYTF. Filled out from reference TRBV5-1 and TRBJ1-2, the complete variable domain reads KAGVTQTPRYLIKTRGQQVTLSCSPISGHRSVSWYQQTPGQGLQFLFEYFSETQRNKGNFPGRFSGRQFSNSRSEMNVSTLELGDSALYLCASSQGAGQGFGYTFGSGTRLTVV.

The chain employs TRBV9 and TRBJ1-2, with D possibly matching TRBD1 (6 bases). Germline V lookup: CDR1 SGDLS, CDR2 YYNGEE. This CDR3 is built from 12 residues. With 7 bases removed from V and 4 bases from J, the gap between germline ends came to 11 bases. CDR3 sequence (DNA): TGTGCCAGCGAGGGGGAGCCCTATGGCTACACCTTC. This gives the protein CASEGEPYGYTF.

The V and J genes are TRBV7-8 and TRBJ1-2; 10 nucleotides agree with TRBD1. Germline-derived CDR1 and CDR2 are SGHVS and FQNEAQ. The V segment lost 2 bases and the J segment 7 bases; nucleotides outside the gene matches: 7. The CDR3 is 15 amino acids. CDR3 sequence (DNA): TGTGCCAGCAGCTTACGGGACAGGGGTATTGGTGGCTACACCTTC. Amino acids: CASSLRDRGIGGYTF.